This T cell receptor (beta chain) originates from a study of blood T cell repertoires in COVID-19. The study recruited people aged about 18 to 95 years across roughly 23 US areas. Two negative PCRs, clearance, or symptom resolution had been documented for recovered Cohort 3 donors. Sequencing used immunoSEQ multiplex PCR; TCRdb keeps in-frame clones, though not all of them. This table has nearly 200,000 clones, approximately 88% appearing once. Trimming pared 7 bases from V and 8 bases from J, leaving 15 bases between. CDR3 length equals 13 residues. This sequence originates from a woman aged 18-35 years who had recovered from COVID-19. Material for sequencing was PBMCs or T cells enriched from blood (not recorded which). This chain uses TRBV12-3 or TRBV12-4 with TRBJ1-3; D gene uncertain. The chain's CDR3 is CASNIDMRDTIYF. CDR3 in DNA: TGTGCCAGCAATATAGACATGAGGGACACCATATATTTT.